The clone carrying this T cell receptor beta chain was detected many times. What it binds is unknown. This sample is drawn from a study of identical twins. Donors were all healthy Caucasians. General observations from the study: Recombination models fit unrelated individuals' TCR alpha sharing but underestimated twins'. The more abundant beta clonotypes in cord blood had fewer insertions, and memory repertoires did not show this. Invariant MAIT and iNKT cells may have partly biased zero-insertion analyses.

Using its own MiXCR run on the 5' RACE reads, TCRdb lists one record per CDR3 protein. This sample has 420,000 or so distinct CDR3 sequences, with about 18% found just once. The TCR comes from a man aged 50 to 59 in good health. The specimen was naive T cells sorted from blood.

The CDR3 loop is CASSLKVDTQYF. The DNA for the CDR3 is TGCGCCAGCAGCTTGAAAGTAGATACGCAGTATTTT. The chain employs TRBV5-1 and TRBJ2-3; the D is unclear. The V end was cut by 1 base, the J end by 5 bases, with 5 bases between. The V gene's germline CDR1 is SGHRS and CDR2 YFSETQ. The length of the CDR3 is 12 residues.